This is a list of T cell receptor beta chains from one sample in a study of T cell responses to AZD1222 COVID-19 vaccine. Only in-frame clones appear in the TCRdb table, and some are missing; sequencing was by immunoSEQ multiplex PCR. The table records 150,000 to 200,000 clones, 85% to 95% of them present only once. Sequences were derived from peripheral blood, sampled on day 0 of AZD1222 vaccination. The receptors shown here come from an adult in good health. Each CDR3 is given with its conserved first and last residue. The size field is filled for only some rows; it gives once, few, many or a size class.

v_gene	abundance	j_gene	CDR3aa
TRBV11-2	.	TRBJ2-4	CASSPSVGIQYF
TRBV19	.	TRBJ2-7	CASSRRVTYEQYF
TRBV5-4	.	TRBJ2-3	CASSLFASGGLDTQYF
TRBV28	.	TRBJ1-6	CASSDDKRSLHF
TRBV7-8	once	TRBJ2-1	CASSSLGGVSYNEQFF
TRBV27	many	TRBJ2-7	CASRTRSSVQYF
TRBV11-2	.	TRBJ2-7	CASSPWRGSSYEQYF
TRBV4-1	.	TRBJ1-2	CASSQGDRNGYTF
TRBV23-1	.	TRBJ2-1	CASSQSSLAGVKQFF
TRBV27	.	TRBJ2-7	CASTQPGQGAHEQYF
TRBV6-5	.	TRBJ1-2	CASSYSTGASYGYTF
TRBV11-3	.	TRBJ1-1	CASSFQGGNTEAFF
TRBV7-2	.	TRBJ2-2	CASSFTGAGELFF
TRBV7-3	.	TRBJ2-1	CASSLVNNEQFF
TRBV5-4	few	TRBJ1-2	CASSFRGNYGYTF
TRBV19	few	TRBJ1-2	CASSILSSGGYTF
TRBV5-6	.	TRBJ2-7	CASSLYQAEYF
TRBV2	.	TRBJ2-7	CASRDTYEQYF